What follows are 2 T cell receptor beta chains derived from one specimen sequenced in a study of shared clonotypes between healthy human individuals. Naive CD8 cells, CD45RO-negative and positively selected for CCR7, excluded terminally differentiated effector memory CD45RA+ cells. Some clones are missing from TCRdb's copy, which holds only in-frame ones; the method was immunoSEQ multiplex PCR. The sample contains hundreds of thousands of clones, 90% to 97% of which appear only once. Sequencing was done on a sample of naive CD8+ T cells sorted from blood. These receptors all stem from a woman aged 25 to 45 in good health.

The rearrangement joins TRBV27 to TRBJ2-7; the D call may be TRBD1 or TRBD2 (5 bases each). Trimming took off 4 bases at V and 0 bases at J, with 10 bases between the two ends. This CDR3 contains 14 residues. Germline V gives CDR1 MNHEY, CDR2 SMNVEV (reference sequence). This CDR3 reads CASSWGGPSYEQYF. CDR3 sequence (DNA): TGTGCCAGCAGTTGGGGCGGGCCCTCCTACGAGCAGTACTTC.

CDR3 sequence (DNA): TGTGCCAGCAGCTTAGGGACTAGCGGACAAGAGACCCAGTACTTC. Encoded protein: CASSLGTSGQETQYF. The chain employs TRBV5-8 and TRBJ2-5, with 11 bases lining up with TRBD2. V dropped 2 bases and J dropped 2; count of bases not matched to a gene: 2. Looked up from germline, CDR1 is SGHTS and CDR2 is YDEGEE. This CDR3 is 15 amino acids long.